The 21 T cell receptor beta chains below all came from one sample that was sequenced in a study of control samples from healthy donors and cancer patients. TCRdb's table, derived via immunoSEQ multiplex PCR, lists solely in-frame clones and lacks some. Among some 130,000 clones listed, approximately 94% were seen once. Sequenced material: blood. All receptors come from a young man in good health.

J is TRBJ1-2 and V is TRBV5-4; D may be TRBD1 (5 bases). The germline V gene has CDR1 SGHNT and CDR2 YYREEE (reference sequence). This CDR3 contains 13 residues. The V end lost 4 bases, the J end lost 5 bases, and 12 bases lay between the germline ends. DNA for the CDR3: TGTGCCAGCAGCAGGGACGTCGAATATGGCTACACCTTC. Encoded protein: CASSRDVEYGYTF.

The V call is TRBV28, the J call TRBJ2-3, with TRBD2 identical over 9 bases. V dropped 9 bases and J dropped 2; count of bases not matched to a gene: 9. This CDR3 is 15 amino acids long. Germline V gene sequence: CDR1 MDHEN, CDR2 SYDVKM. Here the CDR3 DNA reads TGTGCCAGTTCATTAGCGGGGGCCACCACAGATACGCAGTATTTT. It encodes CASSLAGATTDTQYF.

CDR3 DNA: TGTGCCAGCAGCTTCTCTAGCGGGGTTAGCACAGATACGCAGTATTTT. This codes for CASSFSSGVSTDTQYF. The chain links TRBV7-9 to TRBJ2-3, with 9 positions matching TRBD2. CDR3 length: 16 amino acids. Trimming removed 3 bases from V and 0 bases from J; junction bases left unmatched: 4. The germline V gene has CDR1 SEHNR and CDR2 FQNEAQ (reference sequence).

The J gene is TRBJ2-3, the V gene TRBV24-1; D perhaps matches TRBD2 (6 bases). Germline V gene sequence: CDR1 KGHDR, CDR2 SFDVKD. The CDR3 has 17 amino acids. Trimming removed 3 bases from V and 4 bases from J, with 19 bases in between. The CDR3 reads CATSDSPGQGGADTQYF. Written as DNA, the CDR3 is TGTGCCACCAGTGATAGCCCAGGGCAGGGAGGAGCAGATACGCAGTATTTT.

V and J are TRBV13 and TRBJ2-1; tentatively, D is TRBD1 (6 bases). This CDR3 comprises 13 residues. From germline, CDR1 is PRHDT and CDR2 FYEKMQ (reference sequence). V lost 1 base, J lost 8 bases, and 9 bases lay in between. CDR3 sequence (DNA): TGTGCCAGCAGCTTAGAAGCAGGGGATGAGCAGTTCTTC. It is translated as CASSLEAGDEQFF.

DNA for the CDR3: TGTGCCAGCTCACCAGAGGGTCTCTACAGCTCCTACAATGAGCAGTTCTTC. It specifies CASSPEGLYSSYNEQFF. This chain uses TRBV18 with TRBJ2-1, with D possibly being TRBD2 (5 bases). The CDR3 loop spans 17 amino acids. Germline V lookup: CDR1 KGHSH, CDR2 LQKENI. Deletions cut 2 bases from V and 0 bases from J, with 14 bases between.

The rearrangement joins TRBV7-9 to TRBJ1-2; 10 nucleotides line up with TRBD1. Germline assignment: CDR1 SEHNR and CDR2 FQNEAQ (reference sequence). Trimming at V came to 4 bases and at J to 5 bases, leaving 10 bases not matched to a gene. The CDR3 is made up of 16 amino acids. CDR3 DNA sequence: TGTGCCAGCAGCTATACCGGGACAGGGGAGGGATATGGCTACACCTTC. Its protein is CASSYTGTGEGYGYTF.

This clone turned up a few times. Other DNA sequences from this sample encode an identical CDR3 as well. The chain uses TRBV30 and TRBJ1-5; D is perhaps TRBD1 (6 bases). The CDR3 spans 13 residues. The V gene lost 5 bases and the J gene lost 4 bases, with 12 bases spanning the gap. Germline CDR1 is GTSNPN and CDR2 is SVGIG (reference sequence). The CDR3 DNA reads as TGTGCCTGGGGGGGCAGGGGAAATCAGCCCCAGCATTTT. Its protein product is CAWGGRGNQPQHF.

This clone came up once. V and J are TRBV13 and TRBJ1-2; D is undetermined. V lost 4 bases and J 3 bases, leaving 12 bases between the germline ends. CDR3 size: 14 residues. Germline CDR1 and CDR2: PRHDT and FYEKMQ (reference sequence). The CDR3 here is CASSSGRLDYGYTF. CDR3 nucleotide sequence: TGTGCCAGCAGCTCCGGACGTCTCGACTATGGCTACACCTTC. Full variable domain (outside the CDR3, taken from reference TRBV13 and TRBJ1-2): AAGVIQSPRHLIKEKRETATLKCYPIPRHDTVYWYQQGPGQDPQFLISFYEKMQSDKGSIPDRFSAQQFSDYHSELNMSSLELGDSALYFCASSSGRLDYGYTFGSGTRLTVV.

The chain joins TRBV29-1 to TRBJ1-1; D not certain. This CDR3 region has 13 residues. Trimming took off 4 bases at V and 4 bases at J, with 13 bases between the two ends. Germline V gene data show CDR1 as SQVTM and CDR2 as ANQGSEA. CDR3 DNA: TGCAGCGTTGCGGGCAGTAAGAGCACTGAAGCTTTCTTT. It yields the protein CSVAGSKSTEAFF.

This sequence joins TRBV11-2 and TRBJ1-4; D call uncertain. The germline CDR1 and CDR2 sequences are SGHAT and FQNNGV. The V gene lost 1 base and the J gene lost 0 bases, with 3 bases spanning the gap. The CDR3 extends over 14 amino acids. CDR3 nucleotide sequence: TGTGCCAGCAGCTTAGGGACAACTAATGAAAAACTGTTTTTT. Its protein is CASSLGTTNEKLFF.

This clone has just one count. J is TRBJ2-1 and V is TRBV6-2 or TRBV6-3, with 12 bases that match TRBD2. J gave up 8 bases and V 2 bases, and 13 bases lay outside the gene matches. Per the germline V gene, CDR1 is MNHEY and CDR2 is SVGEGT. The CDR3 has 18 amino acids. In nucleotides, the CDR3 is TGTGCCAGCAGTTACCCTCTGGAGACTAGCGGGGGATTCGATGAGCAGTTCTTC. It yields the protein CASSYPLETSGGFDEQFF.

The rearrangement joins TRBV6-5 to TRBJ1-3; 7 bases agree with TRBD1. Germline CDR1 reads MNHEY; CDR2 reads SVGAGI. This CDR3 spans 14 amino acids. The V segment lost 6 bases and the J segment 4 bases; nucleotides outside the gene matches: 6. The CDR3 reads CASRGATGGNTIYF. CDR3 nucleotide sequence: TGTGCCAGCAGAGGGGCGACAGGGGGAAACACCATATATTTT.

J is TRBJ2-7 and V is TRBV6-2 or TRBV6-3; 8 nucleotides align to TRBD1. After removal of 4 bases from V and 3 bases from J, the junction contained 8 bases not matched to a gene. CDR3 length: 15 residues. From germline, CDR1 is MNHEY and CDR2 SVGEGT. The CDR3 reads CASSSTGAGDYEQYF. CDR3 sequence (DNA): TGTGCCAGCAGTTCGACAGGGGCCGGGGACTACGAGCAGTACTTC.

The CDR3 loop is CASPFGHTTRDRYGYTF. For the CDR3, the DNA is TGTGCCAGCCCGTTTGGCCATACTACCAGGGATCGCTATGGCTACACCTTC. This chain uses TRBV11-2 with TRBJ1-2; D may be TRBD1 (5 bases). Germline V gene sequence: CDR1 SGHAT, CDR2 FQNNGV. This CDR3 is 17 amino acids long. The germline V and J ends were trimmed by 8 bases and 4 bases, with 26 bases remaining between them.

This clone was seen a handful of times. This chain joins TRBV5-1 and TRBJ1-6, with a tentative D call TRBD1 (6 bases). V shed 5 bases and J shed 8 bases, with 14 bases lying between them. CDR3 length: 14 residues. The germline CDR1 and CDR2 sequences are SGHRS and YFSETQ. CDR3 loop: CASSRGPRDSPLHF. DNA of the CDR3: TGCGCCAGCAGTCGGGGGCCCAGAGATTCACCCCTCCACTTT.

The V gene is TRBV27, the J gene TRBJ2-3, with no clear D. Per germline, CDR1 MNHEY and CDR2 SMNVEV (reference sequence). V lost 1 base to trimming and J lost 1 base, with 3 bases between them. There are 13 residues in the CDR3. The CDR3 is CASSLLGTDTQYF. Written as DNA, the CDR3 is TGTGCCAGCAGTTTATTGGGCACAGATACGCAGTATTTT.

J is TRBJ2-1 and V is TRBV5-6, with D tentatively TRBD1 or TRBD2 (5 bases each). CDR3 size: 16 residues. Germline CDR1 is SGHDT and CDR2 is YYEEEE. Trimming removed 3 bases at V and 2 bases at J, with 15 bases between. Here the CDR3 reads CASSYPEGPTYNEQFF. The CDR3 DNA reads as TGTGCCAGCAGCTACCCCGAGGGGCCAACCTACAATGAGCAGTTCTTC.

This chain links TRBV4-1 with TRBJ2-6, with D possibly called TRBD1 or TRBD2 (5 bases each). Germline V gene sequence: CDR1 MGHRA, CDR2 YSYEKL. Between the trimmed V and J ends, which lost 4 bases and 2 bases, there was a span of 15 bases. The CDR3 is 17 amino acids. CDR3 in amino acids: CASSRSGQPPGANVLTF. CDR3 bases: TGCGCCAGCAGCCGGTCGGGGCAACCTCCTGGGGCCAACGTCCTGACTTTC.

This sequence joins TRBV21-1 and TRBJ2-1; no DNA check was done on the table's D call, TRBD1. TRBV21-1 is listed as a pseudogene. The CDR3 extends over 12 amino acids. The CDR3 DNA reads TGTGCCAACCGGGACAGAAAAAATGAGCAGTTCTTC. Translated, it gives CANRDRKNEQFF.

This clone has only one observation. The rearrangement uses TRBV18 and TRBJ2-7; D remains ambiguous. Trimming pared 2 bases from V and 5 bases from J, leaving 4 bases between. Germline CDR1 is KGHSH and CDR2 is LQKENI. The CDR3 sequence is 11 residues long. CDR3 nucleotides: TGTGCCAGCTCACCAGCCGACGAGCAGTACTTC. Translation gives CASSPADEQYF.